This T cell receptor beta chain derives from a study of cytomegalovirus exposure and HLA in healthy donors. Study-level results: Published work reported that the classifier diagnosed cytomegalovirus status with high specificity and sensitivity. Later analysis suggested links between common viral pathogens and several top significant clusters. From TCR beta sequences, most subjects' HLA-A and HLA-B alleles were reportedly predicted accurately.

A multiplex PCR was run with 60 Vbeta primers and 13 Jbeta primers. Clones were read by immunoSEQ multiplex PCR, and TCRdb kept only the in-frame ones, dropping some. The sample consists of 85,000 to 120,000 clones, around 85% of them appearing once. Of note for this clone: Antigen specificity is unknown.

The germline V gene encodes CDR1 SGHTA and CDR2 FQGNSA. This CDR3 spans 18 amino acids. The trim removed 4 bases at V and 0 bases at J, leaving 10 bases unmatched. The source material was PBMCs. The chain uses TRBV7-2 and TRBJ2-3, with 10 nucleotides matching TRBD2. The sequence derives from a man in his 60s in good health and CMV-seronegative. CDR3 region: CASSSLRRAGGSTDTQYF. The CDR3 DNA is TGTGCCAGCAGCTCCCTACGGAGAGCGGGGGGGAGCACAGATACGCAGTATTTT.